This T cell receptor (beta chain) was sequenced for a study of neurological immune-mediated disorders. Germline V CDR1 and CDR2: MNHNY, SVGAGI (reference sequence). V gave up 5 bases and J gave up 0 bases, with 11 bases separating them. This CDR3 is built from 14 residues. This clonotype was observed many times. Each CDR3 protein is one row after TCRdb ran MiXCR on the 5' RACE reads. The table lists 81,000 or so distinct CDR3 sequences, approximately 13% of them singletons. Time point denoted: longitudinal time-point 2. The chain combines TRBV6-6 with TRBJ2-7; possibly TRBD2 for D (6 bases). The TCR was taken from a female donor with HTLV-1-associated myelopathy (HAM/TSP). The sample consisted of PBMCs. The CDR3 spells CASSIGGSSYEQYF. Written as DNA, the CDR3 is TGTGCCAGCAGTATCGGGGGTAGCTCCTACGAGCAGTACTTC.